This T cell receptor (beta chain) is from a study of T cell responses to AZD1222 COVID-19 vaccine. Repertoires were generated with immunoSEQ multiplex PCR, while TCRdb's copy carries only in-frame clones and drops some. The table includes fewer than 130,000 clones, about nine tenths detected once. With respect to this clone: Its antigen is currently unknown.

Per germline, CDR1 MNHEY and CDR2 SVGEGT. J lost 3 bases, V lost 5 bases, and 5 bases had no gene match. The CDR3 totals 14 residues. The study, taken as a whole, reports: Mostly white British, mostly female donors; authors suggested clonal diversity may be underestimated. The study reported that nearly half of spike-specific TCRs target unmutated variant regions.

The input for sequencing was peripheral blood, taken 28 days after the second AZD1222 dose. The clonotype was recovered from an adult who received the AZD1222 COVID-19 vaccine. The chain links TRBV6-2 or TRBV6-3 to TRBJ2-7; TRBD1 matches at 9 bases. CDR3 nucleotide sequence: TGTGCCAGCAGTGTGGACAGGGGATTCTACGAGCAGTACTTC. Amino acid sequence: CASSVDRGFYEQYF.